One sample yielded the 11 T cell receptor beta chains listed below, sequenced in a study of blood T cell dynamics during melanoma immunotherapy. Time point of the sample: pre-treatment baseline. This table comes from immunoSEQ multiplex PCR, and its TCRdb copy is limited to in-frame clones, with some not included. This sample has 15,000 to 20,000 clones, with about 89% found just once. Specimen: blood, collected from a patient treated with checkpoint blockade. These TCRs come from a human donor with melanoma.

The V and J genes are TRBV10-2 and TRBJ2-5, with TRBD1 identical over 7 bases. Germline V gene sequence: CDR1 WSHSY, CDR2 SAAADI. There are 17 residues in the CDR3. V gave up 6 bases and J gave up 2 bases; unmatched junction bases: 15. The DNA for the CDR3 is TGCGCCAGCAGGCCCCAACGCGACAGGGTAGGACAAGAGACCCAGTACTTC. It is translated as CASRPQRDRVGQETQYF.

This clone was recorded a few times. The chain carries TRBV14 and TRBJ2-7; 10 bases fit TRBD1. J gave up 6 bases and V 5 bases, and 7 bases lay outside the gene matches. CDR1 and CDR2 (germline): SGHDN, FVKESK. The CDR3 sequence is 14 residues long. CDR3 loop: CASSRQGAFGEQYF. The CDR3 DNA is TGTGCCAGCAGCAGACAGGGGGCTTTCGGCGAGCAGTACTTC.

The rearrangement uses TRBV5-6 and TRBJ1-4, with 9 nucleotides matching TRBD1. The CDR3 runs to 15 residues. Per the germline V gene, CDR1 is SGHDT and CDR2 is YYEEEE. Losses at the gene ends were 4 bases for V and 5 bases for J; bases not matched to a gene: 6. CDR3 nucleotide sequence: TGTGCCAGCAGCCGACGGGGGACAGGGAATGAAAAACTGTTTTTT. Translating gives CASSRRGTGNEKLFF.

The chain has TRBV29-1 and TRBJ2-1, with D possibly matching TRBD1 (6 bases). This CDR3 comprises 14 residues. Germline V gives CDR1 SQVTM, CDR2 ANQGSEA. The ends were cut back, 1 base at V and 8 bases at J, with 15 bases in the middle. CDR3 sequence (DNA): TGCAGCGTTGAAGTGGTGGGAGCAGGGGATGAGCAGTTCTTC. Translating it yields CSVEVVGAGDEQFF.

The chain couples TRBV28 to TRBJ1-1; TRBD1 matches at 9 bases. CDR1 is MDHEN and CDR2 is SYDVKM in the germline V gene. V trimming: 1 base; J trimming: 5 bases; junction bases outside the gene matches: 5. The CDR3 contains 15 residues. CDR3 residues: CASSLFGTGRTEAFF. The CDR3 DNA sequence: TGTGCCAGCAGTTTATTTGGGACAGGGAGGACTGAAGCTTTCTTT.

This clone was observed a single time. This chain connects TRBV4-1 to TRBJ2-5, with TRBD2 matching over 8 bases. The CDR3 is 17 residues long. The trim removed 5 bases at V and 4 bases at J, leaving 15 bases unmatched. Germline V gene lookup returns CDR1 MGHRA and CDR2 YSYEKL. Here the CDR3 reads CASSSNPGLEVVETQYF. Here the CDR3 DNA reads TGCGCCAGCAGCTCCAACCCGGGACTAGAGGTTGTAGAGACCCAGTACTTC.

V is TRBV10-1 and J is TRBJ2-5, with a tentative D call TRBD1 (6 bases). Germline V lookup: CDR1 WNHNN, CDR2 SYGVQD (reference sequence). CDR3 length equals 14 residues. The ends were cut back, 3 bases at V and 5 bases at J, with 13 bases in the middle. The CDR3 region is CASSDRGIRETQYF. CDR3 nucleotide sequence: TGCGCCAGCAGTGATAGGGGGATCCGGGAGACCCAGTACTTC.

V gene TRBV5-1 combines with J gene TRBJ2-2, with 7 bases fitting TRBD1. The CDR3 totals 15 residues. V was pared by 3 bases and J by 1 base, with 3 bases of the junction left unmatched. The germline V gene encodes CDR1 SGHRS and CDR2 YFSETQ. In DNA form, the CDR3 reads TGCGCCAGCAGCTCGGGACAGAGGAACACCGGGGAGCTGTTTTTT. Residues: CASSSGQRNTGELFF. Variable domain in full (rest from reference TRBV5-1 and TRBJ2-2): KAGVTQTPRYLIKTRGQQVTLSCSPISGHRSVSWYQQTPGQGLQFLFEYFSETQRNKGNFPGRFSGRQFSNSRSEMNVSTLELGDSALYLCASSSGQRNTGELFFGEGSRLTVL.

This rearrangement joins TRBV23-1 to TRBJ1-3; D might be TRBD1 (5 bases). TRBV23-1 is an open reading frame whose function is uncertain. This CDR3 is 15 amino acids long. Trimming removed 4 bases from V and 4 bases from J, with 14 bases in between. Here the CDR3 DNA reads TGCGCCAGCAGTCGGGACCCGAGGGCCGGAAACACCATATATTTT. Its protein is CASSRDPRAGNTIYF.

The CDR3 reads CASSSSGTYNEQFF. CDR3 nucleotides: TGTGCCAGTTCTTCTAGCGGAACCTACAATGAGCAGTTCTTC. The gene calls are TRBV19 and TRBJ2-1, with 7 positions matching TRBD2. There are 14 residues in the CDR3. V was pared by 8 bases and J by 2 bases, with 6 bases of the junction left unmatched. Germline CDR1 reads LNHDA; CDR2 reads SQIVND (reference sequence).

The gene calls are TRBV18 and TRBJ2-3; D not resolved. Trimming cost V 3 bases and J 2 bases, with 9 bases left between them. The CDR3 spans 14 residues. Germline V lookup: CDR1 KGHSH, CDR2 LQKENI. The CDR3 loop is CASSPLSVTDTQYF. Written as DNA, the CDR3 is TGTGCCAGCTCACCGTTATCTGTCACAGATACGCAGTATTTT.